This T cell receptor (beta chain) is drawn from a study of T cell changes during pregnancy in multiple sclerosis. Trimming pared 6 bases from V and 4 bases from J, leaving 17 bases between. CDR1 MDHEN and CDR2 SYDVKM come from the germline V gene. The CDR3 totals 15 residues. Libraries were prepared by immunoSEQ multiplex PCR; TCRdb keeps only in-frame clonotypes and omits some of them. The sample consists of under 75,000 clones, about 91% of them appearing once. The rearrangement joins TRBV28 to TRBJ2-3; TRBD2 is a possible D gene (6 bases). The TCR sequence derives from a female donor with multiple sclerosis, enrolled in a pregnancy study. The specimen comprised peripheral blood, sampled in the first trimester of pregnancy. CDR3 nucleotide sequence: TGTGCCAGCAGGCCCGGCAGGGACTGGGCAGATACGCAGTATTTT. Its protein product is CASRPGRDWADTQYF. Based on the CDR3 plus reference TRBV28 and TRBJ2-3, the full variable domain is DVKVTQSSRYLVKRTGEKVFLECVQDMDHENMFWYRQDPGLGLRLIYFSYDVKMKEKGDIPEGYSVSREKKERFSLILESASTNQTSMYLCASRPGRDWADTQYFGPGTRLTVL.